This TCR beta chain emerged from a study of response to subunit inactivated influenza vaccine. Study-wide results and limits: The authors suggested that few new T cells are recruited per seasonal influenza vaccination.

TCRdb reanalysed the RT-PCR reads using MiXCR and keeps one entry per CDR3 protein. Of about 700,000 distinct CDR3 sequences listed, 15% to 18% are singletons. This clonotype was observed a few times. Its antigen is not known. There are 18 residues in the CDR3. V dropped 2 bases and J dropped 4; count of bases not matched to a gene: 8. Germline V CDR1 and CDR2: MNHEY, SVGEGT. The clonotype was recovered from a man in his fifties or sixties who received an inactivated influenza vaccine. This material consisted of PBMCs from blood, taken approximately 13 days after vaccination. This chain links TRBV6-2 or TRBV6-3 with TRBJ2-2, with 12 bases matching TRBD2. This CDR3 is CASSYHLAGGPLTGELFF. CDR3 nucleotides: TGTGCCAGCAGTTACCACCTAGCGGGAGGGCCCCTCACCGGGGAGCTGTTTTTT.